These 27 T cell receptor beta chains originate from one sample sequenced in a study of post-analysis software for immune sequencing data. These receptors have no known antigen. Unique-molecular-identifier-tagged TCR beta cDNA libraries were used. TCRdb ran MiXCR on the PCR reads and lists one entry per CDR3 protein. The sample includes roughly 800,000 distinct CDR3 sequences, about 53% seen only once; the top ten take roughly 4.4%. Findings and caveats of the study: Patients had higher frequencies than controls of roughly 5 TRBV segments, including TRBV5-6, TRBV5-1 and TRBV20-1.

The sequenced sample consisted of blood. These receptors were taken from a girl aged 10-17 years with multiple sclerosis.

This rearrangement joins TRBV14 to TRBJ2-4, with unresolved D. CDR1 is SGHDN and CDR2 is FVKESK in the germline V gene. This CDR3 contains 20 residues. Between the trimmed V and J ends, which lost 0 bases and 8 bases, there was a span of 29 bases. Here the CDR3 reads CASSQEIVAESTYMEDIQYF. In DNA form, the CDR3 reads TGTGCCAGCAGCCAAGAAATTGTCGCTGAGAGCACATATATGGAAGACATTCAGTACTTC.

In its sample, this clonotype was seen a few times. The DNA of the CDR3 is TGTGCCAGCAAACCGGGACGGCGCGCCTCCTACGAGCAGTACTTC. Encoded protein: CASKPGRRASYEQYF. The rearrangement joins TRBV6-2 or TRBV6-3 to TRBJ2-7; D might be TRBD1 or TRBD2, each matching 5 bases. Germline V lookup: CDR1 MNHEY, CDR2 SVGEGT. The CDR3 has 15 amino acids. Deletions cut 7 bases from V and 0 bases from J, with 16 bases between.

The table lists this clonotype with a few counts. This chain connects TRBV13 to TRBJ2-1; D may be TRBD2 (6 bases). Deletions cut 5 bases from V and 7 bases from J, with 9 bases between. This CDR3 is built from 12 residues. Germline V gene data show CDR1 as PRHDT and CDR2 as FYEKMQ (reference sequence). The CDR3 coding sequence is TGTGCCAGCAGCCGACTAGGGAATGAGCAGTTCTTC. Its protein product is CASSRLGNEQFF.

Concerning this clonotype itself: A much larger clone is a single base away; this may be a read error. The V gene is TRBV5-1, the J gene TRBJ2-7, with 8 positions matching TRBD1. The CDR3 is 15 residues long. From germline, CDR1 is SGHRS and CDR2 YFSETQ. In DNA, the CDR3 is TGCGCCAACAGCTTGGGGGACAGGAGCTCCTACGAGCAGTACTTC. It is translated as CANSLGDRSSYEQYF. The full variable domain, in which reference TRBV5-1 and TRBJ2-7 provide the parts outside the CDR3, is KAGVTQTPRYLIKTRGQQVTLSCSPISGHRSVSWYQQTPGQGLQFLFEYFSETQRNKGNFPGRFSGRQFSNSRSEMNVSTLELGDSALYLCANSLGDRSSYEQYFGPGTRLTVT.

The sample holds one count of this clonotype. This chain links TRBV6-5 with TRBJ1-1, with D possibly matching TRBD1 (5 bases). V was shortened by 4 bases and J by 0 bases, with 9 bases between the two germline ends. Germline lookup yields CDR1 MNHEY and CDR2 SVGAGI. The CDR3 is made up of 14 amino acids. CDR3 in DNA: TGTGCCAGCAGTTTATCGACAGTGAACACTGAAGCTTTCTTT. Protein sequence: CASSLSTVNTEAFF.

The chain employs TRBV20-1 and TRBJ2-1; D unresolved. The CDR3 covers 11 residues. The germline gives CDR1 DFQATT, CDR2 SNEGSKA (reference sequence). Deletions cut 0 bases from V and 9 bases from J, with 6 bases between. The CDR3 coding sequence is TGCAGTGCTAGAGAGGGAACTGAGCAGTTCTTC. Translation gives CSAREGTEQFF.

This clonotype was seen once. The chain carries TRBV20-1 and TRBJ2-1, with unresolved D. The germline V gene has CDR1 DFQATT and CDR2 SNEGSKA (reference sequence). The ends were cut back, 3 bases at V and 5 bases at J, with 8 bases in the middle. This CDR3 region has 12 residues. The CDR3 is CSASRGDNEQFF. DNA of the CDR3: TGCAGTGCTAGTCGTGGGGACAATGAGCAGTTCTTC.

The CDR3 reads CASSVSTGRTGELFF. Written as DNA, the CDR3 is TGTGCCAGCAGCGTTTCGACAGGGCGCACCGGGGAGCTGTTTTTT. The rearrangement joins TRBV9 to TRBJ2-2; 7 nucleotides line up with TRBD1. Germline V lookup: CDR1 SGDLS, CDR2 YYNGEE. The junction had 5 bases not matched to a gene; V was cut back by 2 bases and J by 4 bases. The CDR3 covers 15 residues. Full variable domain (remainder filled in from reference TRBV9 and TRBJ2-2): DSGVTQTPKHLITATGQRVTLRCSPRSGDLSVYWYQQSLDQGLQFLIQYYNGEERAKGNILERFSAQQFPDLHSELNLSSLELGDSALYFCASSVSTGRTGELFFGEGSRLTVL.

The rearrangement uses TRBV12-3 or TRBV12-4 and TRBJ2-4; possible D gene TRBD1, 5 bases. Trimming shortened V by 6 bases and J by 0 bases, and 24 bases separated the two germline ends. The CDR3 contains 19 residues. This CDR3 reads CASRPEYRSRRLAKNIQYF. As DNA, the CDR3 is TGTGCCAGCAGGCCTGAATACAGGTCTAGGCGGCTAGCCAAAAACATTCAGTACTTC.

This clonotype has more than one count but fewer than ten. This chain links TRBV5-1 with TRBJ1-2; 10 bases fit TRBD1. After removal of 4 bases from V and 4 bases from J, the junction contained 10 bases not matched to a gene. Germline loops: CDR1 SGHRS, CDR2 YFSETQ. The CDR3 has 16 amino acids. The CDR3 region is CASSRTGTGDGYGYTF. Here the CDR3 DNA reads TGCGCCAGCAGCCGAACCGGGACAGGGGATGGCTATGGCTACACCTTC.

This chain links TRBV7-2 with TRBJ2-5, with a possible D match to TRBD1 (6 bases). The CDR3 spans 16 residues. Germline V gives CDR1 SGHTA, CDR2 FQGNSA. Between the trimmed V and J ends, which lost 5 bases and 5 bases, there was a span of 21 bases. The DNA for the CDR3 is TGTGCCAGCAGCCGGCTGGGGGCCCTTAGCAAGGAGACCCAGTACTTC. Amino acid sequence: CASSRLGALSKETQYF.

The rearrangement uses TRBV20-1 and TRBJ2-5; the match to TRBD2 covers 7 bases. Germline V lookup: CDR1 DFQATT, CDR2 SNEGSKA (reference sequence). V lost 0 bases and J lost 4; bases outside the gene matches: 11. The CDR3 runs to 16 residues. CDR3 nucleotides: TGCAGTGCTAGAGATCTAAGTCTCGGCGGGAGAGAGACCCAGTACTTC. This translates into CSARDLSLGGRETQYF.

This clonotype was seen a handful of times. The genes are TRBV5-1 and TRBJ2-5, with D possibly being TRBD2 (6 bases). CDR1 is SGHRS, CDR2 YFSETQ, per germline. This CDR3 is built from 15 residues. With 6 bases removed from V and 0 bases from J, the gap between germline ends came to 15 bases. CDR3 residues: CASTPGLAHQETQYF. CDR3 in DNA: TGCGCCAGCACCCCGGGGCTAGCGCACCAAGAGACCCAGTACTTC. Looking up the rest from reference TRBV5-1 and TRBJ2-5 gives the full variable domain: KAGVTQTPRYLIKTRGQQVTLSCSPISGHRSVSWYQQTPGQGLQFLFEYFSETQRNKGNFPGRFSGRQFSNSRSEMNVSTLELGDSALYLCASTPGLAHQETQYFGPGTRLLVL.

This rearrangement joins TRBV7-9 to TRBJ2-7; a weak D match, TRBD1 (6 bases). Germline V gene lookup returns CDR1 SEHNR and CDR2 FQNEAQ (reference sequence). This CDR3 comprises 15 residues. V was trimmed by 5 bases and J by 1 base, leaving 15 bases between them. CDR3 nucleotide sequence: TGTGCCAGCAGCACCTACAGGGAACGGTCCTACGAGCAGTACTTC. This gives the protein CASSTYRERSYEQYF.

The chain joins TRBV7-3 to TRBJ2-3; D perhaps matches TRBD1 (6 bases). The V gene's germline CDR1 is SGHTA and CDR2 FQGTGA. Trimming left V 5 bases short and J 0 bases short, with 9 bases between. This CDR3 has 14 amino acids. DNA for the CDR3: TGTGCCAGCAGCCAGGGGCCTAGCACAGATACGCAGTATTTT. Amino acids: CASSQGPSTDTQYF.

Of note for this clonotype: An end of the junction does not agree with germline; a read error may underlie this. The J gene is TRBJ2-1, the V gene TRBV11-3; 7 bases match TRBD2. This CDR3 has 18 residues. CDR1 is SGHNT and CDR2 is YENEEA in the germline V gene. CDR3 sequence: CASSPAGVESRPYNGQFF. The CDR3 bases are TGTGCCAGCAGCCCGGCGGGGGTTGAATCTCGTCCCTACAATGGGCAGTTCTTC.

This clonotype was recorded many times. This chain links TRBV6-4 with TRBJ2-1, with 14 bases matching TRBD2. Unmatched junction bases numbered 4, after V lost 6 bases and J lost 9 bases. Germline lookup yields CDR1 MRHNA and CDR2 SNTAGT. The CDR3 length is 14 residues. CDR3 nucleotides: TGTGCCAGCAGCGGGACTAGCGGGAGCGGTGAGCAGTTCTTC. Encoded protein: CASSGTSGSGEQFF.

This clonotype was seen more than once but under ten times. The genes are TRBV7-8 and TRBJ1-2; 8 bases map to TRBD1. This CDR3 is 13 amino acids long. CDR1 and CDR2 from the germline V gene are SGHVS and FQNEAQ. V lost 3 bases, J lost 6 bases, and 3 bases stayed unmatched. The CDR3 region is CASSLTGVHGYTF. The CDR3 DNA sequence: TGTGCCAGCAGCTTGACAGGGGTTCATGGCTACACCTTC.

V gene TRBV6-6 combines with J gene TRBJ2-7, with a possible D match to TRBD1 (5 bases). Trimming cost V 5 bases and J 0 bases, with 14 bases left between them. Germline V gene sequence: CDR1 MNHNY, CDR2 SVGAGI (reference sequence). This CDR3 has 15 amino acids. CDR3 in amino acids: CASSPRTPSSYEQYF. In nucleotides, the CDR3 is TGTGCCAGCAGTCCCCGGACACCCAGCTCCTACGAGCAGTACTTC.

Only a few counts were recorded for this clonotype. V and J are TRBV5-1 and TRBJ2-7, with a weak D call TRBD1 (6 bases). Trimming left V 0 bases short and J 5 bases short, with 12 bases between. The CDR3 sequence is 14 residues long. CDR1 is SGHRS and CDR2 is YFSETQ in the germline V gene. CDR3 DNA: TGCGCCAGCAGCTTGGGAGACAGGTACAACGAGCAGTACTTC. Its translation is CASSLGDRYNEQYF.

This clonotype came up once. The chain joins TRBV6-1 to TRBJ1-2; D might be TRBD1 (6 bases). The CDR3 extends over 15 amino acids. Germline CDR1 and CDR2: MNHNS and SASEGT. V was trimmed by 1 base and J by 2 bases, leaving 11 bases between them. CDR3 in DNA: TGTGCCAGCAGTGAAGATTGGACAGAGAACTATGGCTACACCTTC. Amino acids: CASSEDWTENYGYTF.

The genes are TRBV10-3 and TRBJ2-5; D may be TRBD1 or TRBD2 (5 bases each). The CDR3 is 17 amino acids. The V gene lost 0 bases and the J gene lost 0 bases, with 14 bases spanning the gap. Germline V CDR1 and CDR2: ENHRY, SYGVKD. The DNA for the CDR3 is TGTGCCATCAGTGAGTCGGGGGTGTTTAGGAACCAAGAGACCCAGTACTTC. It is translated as CAISESGVFRNQETQYF.

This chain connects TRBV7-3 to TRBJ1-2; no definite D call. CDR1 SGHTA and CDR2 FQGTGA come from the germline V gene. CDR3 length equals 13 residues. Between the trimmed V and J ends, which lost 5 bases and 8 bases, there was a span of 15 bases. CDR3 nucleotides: TGTGCCAGCAGCCTAGGGATAGGGTTGGGCTACACCTTC. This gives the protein CASSLGIGLGYTF.

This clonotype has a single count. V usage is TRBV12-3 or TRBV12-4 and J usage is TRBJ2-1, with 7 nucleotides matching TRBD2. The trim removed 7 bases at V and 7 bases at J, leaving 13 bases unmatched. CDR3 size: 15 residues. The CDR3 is CASNHLADLLNEQFF. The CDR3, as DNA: TGTGCCAGCAACCATCTAGCGGACCTTTTGAATGAGCAGTTCTTC.

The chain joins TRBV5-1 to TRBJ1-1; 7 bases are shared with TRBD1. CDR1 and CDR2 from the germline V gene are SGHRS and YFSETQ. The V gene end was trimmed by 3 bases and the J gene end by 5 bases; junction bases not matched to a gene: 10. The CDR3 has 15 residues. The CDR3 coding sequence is TGCGCCAGCAGCTCTGTAGCAGGGGGAAAGACTGAAGCTTTCTTT. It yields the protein CASSSVAGGKTEAFF.

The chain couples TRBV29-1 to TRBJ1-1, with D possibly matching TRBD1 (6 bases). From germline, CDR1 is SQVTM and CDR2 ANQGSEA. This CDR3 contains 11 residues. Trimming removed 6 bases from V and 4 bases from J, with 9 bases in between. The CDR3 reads CSVRGSTEAFF. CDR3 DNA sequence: TGCAGCGTGAGGGGGAGCACTGAAGCTTTCTTT.

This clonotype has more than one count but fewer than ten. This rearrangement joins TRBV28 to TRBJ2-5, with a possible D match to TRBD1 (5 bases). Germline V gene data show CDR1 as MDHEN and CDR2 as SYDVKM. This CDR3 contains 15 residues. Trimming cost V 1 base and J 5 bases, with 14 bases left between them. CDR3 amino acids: CASSLFGATGETQYF. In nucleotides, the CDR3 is TGTGCCAGCAGTTTATTTGGGGCCACCGGGGAGACCCAGTACTTC.